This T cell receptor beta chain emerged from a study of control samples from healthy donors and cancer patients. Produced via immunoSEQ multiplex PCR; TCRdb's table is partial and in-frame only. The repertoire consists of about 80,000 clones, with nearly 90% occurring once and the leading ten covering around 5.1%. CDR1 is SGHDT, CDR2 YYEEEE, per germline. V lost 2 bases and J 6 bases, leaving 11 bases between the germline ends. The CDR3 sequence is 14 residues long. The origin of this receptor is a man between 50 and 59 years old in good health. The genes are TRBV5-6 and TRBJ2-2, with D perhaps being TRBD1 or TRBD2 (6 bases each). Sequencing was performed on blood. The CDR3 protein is CASSFGGRPGELFF. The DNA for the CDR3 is TGTGCCAGCAGCTTCGGGGGCAGGCCCGGGGAGCTGTTTTTT. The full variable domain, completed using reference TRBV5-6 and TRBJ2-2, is DAGVTQSPTHLIKTRGQQVTLRCSPKSGHDTVSWYQQALGQGPQFIFQYYEEEERQRGNFPDRFSGHQFPNYSSELNVNALLLGDSALYLCASSFGGRPGELFFGEGSRLTVL.